The 9 T cell receptor beta chains below were found in one sample sequenced in a study of blood T cells in healthy people across ages. A sample-barcoded 5' primer and a J-beta primer mix were used in a second PCR of about 7 to 12 cycles. TCRdb used MiXCR to reprocess the 5' RACE reads, holding one entry per CDR3 protein. The repertoire holds some 560,000 distinct CDR3 sequences, with about 26% as singletons. These data were likewise used in another study, on T cells of mothers and their children.

Sequencing was done on a sample of blood. The receptors stem from a boy younger than 10 in good health.

CDR3 residues: CASSPSDRGLYEQYF. CDR3 sequence (DNA): TGTGCCAGCTCACCTTCGGACAGGGGGCTCTACGAGCAGTACTTC. The rearrangement links TRBV18 to TRBJ2-7; TRBD1 aligns across 11 bases. CDR1 KGHSH and CDR2 LQKENI come from the germline V gene. The CDR3 is 15 residues long. The V segment lost 3 bases and the J segment 3 bases; nucleotides outside the gene matches: 4. Looking up the rest from reference TRBV18 and TRBJ2-7 gives the full variable domain: NAGVMQNPRHLVRRRGQEARLRCSPMKGHSHVYWYRQLPEEGLKFMVYLQKENIIDESGMPKERFSAEFPKEGPSILRIQQVVRGDSAAYFCASSPSDRGLYEQYFGPGTRLTVT.

This clonotype was found a few times. The chain combines TRBV12-3 or TRBV12-4 with TRBJ1-3; TRBD1 aligns across 7 bases. J lost 6 bases, V lost 4 bases, and 3 bases had no gene match. The length of the CDR3 is 13 residues. CDR3 nucleotides: TGTGCCAGCAGTTCGGGACAGCTAAACACCATATATTTT. This codes for CASSSGQLNTIYF.

J is TRBJ2-1 and V is TRBV28, with 7 bases lining up with TRBD2. The CDR3 consists of 12 residues. CDR1 and CDR2 from the germline V gene are MDHEN and SYDVKM. Trimming at V came to 4 bases and at J to 9 bases, leaving 3 bases not matched to a gene. The CDR3 loop is CASSSTSSEQFF. The CDR3 DNA follows: TGTGCCAGCAGTTCGACTAGCAGTGAGCAGTTCTTC.

This clonotype was counted between two and nine times. This chain uses TRBV4-1 with TRBJ2-7, with a weak D call TRBD1 (5 bases). Trimming shortened V by 4 bases and J by 6 bases, and 16 bases separated the two germline ends. The germline gives CDR1 MGHRA, CDR2 YSYEKL. The CDR3 extends over 14 amino acids. The CDR3 protein is CASSPLSGRGEQYF. The CDR3 region has the DNA TGCGCCAGCAGCCCACTCTCTGGTAGGGGCGAGCAGTACTTC.

The J gene is TRBJ2-3, the V gene TRBV12-3 or TRBV12-4, with TRBD2 identical over 7 bases. Unmatched junction bases numbered 7, after V lost 6 bases and J lost 1 base. This CDR3 is 15 amino acids long. CDR3 sequence reads: CASREKRGGTDTQYF. The CDR3 bases are TGTGCCAGCAGAGAAAAGCGGGGCGGCACAGATACGCAGTATTTT.

This clonotype appeared a few times. This chain links TRBV25-1 with TRBJ2-1, with TRBD2 matching 11 bases. CDR3 length: 15 residues. CDR1 MGHDK and CDR2 SYGVNS come from the germline V gene. J was trimmed by 7 bases and V by 5 bases; bases with no gene match: 7. CDR3 bases: TGTGCCAGCAGTCGACTAGCGGGGTATATTAATGAGCAGTTCTTC. Its protein product is CASSRLAGYINEQFF.

The chain combines TRBV4-1 with TRBJ2-2; D perhaps matches TRBD1 (5 bases). The CDR3 has 15 amino acids. Trimming took off 0 bases at V and 7 bases at J, with 12 bases between the two ends. Per germline, CDR1 MGHRA and CDR2 YSYEKL. The CDR3 DNA sequence: TGCGCCAGCAGCCAAGAGTCCAGGGCCGGCGGGGAGCTGTTTTTT. Translation: CASSQESRAGGELFF.

The chain recombines TRBV9 with TRBJ1-3; D is unclear. Germline-derived CDR1 and CDR2 are SGDLS and YYNGEE. Trimming took off 0 bases at V and 4 bases at J, with 14 bases between the two ends. This CDR3 has 16 residues. The CDR3 nucleotides read TGTGCCAGCAGCGTAGTGGGGTCAGGTGCCGGAAACACCATATATTTT. This codes for CASSVVGSGAGNTIYF.

This clonotype was observed a few times. V is TRBV29-1 and J is TRBJ2-5, with 9 bases that match TRBD2. There are 13 residues in the CDR3. Trimming at V came to 6 bases and at J to 4 bases, leaving 6 bases not matched to a gene. Germline CDR1 reads SQVTM; CDR2 reads ANQGSEA. Here the CDR3 DNA reads TGCAGCGTGGCGGGGGGGGCCGCAGAGACCCAGTACTTC. It translates to CSVAGGAAETQYF.